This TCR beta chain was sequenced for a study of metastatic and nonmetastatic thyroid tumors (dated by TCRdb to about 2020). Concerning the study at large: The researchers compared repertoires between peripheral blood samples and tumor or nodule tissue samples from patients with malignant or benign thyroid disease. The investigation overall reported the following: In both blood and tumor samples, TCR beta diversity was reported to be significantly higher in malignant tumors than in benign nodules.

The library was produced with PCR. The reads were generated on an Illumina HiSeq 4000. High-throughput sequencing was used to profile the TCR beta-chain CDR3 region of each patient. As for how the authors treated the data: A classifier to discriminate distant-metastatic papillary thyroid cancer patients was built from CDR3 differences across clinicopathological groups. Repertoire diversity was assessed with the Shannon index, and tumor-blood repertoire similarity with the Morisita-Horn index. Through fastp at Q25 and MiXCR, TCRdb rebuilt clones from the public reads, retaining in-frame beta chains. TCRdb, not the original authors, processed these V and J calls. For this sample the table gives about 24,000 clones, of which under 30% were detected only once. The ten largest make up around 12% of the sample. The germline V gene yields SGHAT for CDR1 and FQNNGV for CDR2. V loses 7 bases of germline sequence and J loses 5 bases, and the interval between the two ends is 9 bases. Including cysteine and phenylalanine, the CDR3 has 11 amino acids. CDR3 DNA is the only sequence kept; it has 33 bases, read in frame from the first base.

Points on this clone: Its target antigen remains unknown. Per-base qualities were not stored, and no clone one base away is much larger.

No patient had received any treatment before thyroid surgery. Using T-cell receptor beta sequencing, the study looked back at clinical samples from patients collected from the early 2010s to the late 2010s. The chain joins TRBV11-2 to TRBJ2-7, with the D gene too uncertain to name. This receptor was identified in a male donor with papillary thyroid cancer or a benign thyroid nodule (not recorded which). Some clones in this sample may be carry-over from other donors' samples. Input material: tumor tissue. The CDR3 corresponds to CASISHDEQYF. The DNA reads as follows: TGTGCCAGCATCTCGCACGACGAGCAGTACTTC.